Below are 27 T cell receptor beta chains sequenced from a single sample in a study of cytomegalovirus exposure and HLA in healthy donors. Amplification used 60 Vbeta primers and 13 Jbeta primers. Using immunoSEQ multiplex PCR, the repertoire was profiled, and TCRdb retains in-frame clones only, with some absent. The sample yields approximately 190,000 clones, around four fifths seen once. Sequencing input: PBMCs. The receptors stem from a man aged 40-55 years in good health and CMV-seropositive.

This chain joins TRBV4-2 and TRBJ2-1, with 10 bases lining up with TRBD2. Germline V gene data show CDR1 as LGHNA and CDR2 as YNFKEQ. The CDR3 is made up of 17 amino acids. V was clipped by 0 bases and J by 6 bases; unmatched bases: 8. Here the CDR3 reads CASSQDQGTSVSNEQFF. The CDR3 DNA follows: TGTGCCAGCAGCCAAGATCAAGGGACTAGCGTCAGCAATGAGCAGTTCTTC.

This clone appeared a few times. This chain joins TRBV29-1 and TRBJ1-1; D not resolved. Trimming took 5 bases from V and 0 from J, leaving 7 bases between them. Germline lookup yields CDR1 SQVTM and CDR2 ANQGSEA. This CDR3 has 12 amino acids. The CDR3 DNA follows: TGCAGCGTTTGGAGGCTGAACACTGAAGCTTTCTTT. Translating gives CSVWRLNTEAFF.

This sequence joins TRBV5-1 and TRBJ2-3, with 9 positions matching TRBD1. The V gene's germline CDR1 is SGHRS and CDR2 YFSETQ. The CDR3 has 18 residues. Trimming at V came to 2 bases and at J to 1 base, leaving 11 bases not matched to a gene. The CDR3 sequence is CASSFGGTGSVRTDTQYF. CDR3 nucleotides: TGCGCCAGCAGCTTCGGGGGGACAGGGTCCGTTCGCACAGATACGCAGTATTTT.

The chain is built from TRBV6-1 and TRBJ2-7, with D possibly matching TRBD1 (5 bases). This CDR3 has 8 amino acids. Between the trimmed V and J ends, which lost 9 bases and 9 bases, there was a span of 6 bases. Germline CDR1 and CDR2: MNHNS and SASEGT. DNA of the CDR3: TGTGCCAGAAGGGGGCAGTACTTC. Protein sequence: CARRGQYF.

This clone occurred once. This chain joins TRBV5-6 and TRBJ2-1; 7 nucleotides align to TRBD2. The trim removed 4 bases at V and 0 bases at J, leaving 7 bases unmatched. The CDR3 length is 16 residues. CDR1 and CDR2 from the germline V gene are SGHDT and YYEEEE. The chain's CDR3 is CASSRSGAGSYNEQFF. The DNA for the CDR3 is TGTGCCAGCAGCAGGAGCGGGGCCGGCTCCTACAATGAGCAGTTCTTC.

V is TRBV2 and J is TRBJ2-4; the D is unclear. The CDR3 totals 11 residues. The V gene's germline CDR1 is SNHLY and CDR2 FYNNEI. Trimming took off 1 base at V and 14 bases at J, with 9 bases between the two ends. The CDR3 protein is CASSEGPDKYF. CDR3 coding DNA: TGTGCCAGCAGTGAAGGGCCAGACAAGTACTTC.

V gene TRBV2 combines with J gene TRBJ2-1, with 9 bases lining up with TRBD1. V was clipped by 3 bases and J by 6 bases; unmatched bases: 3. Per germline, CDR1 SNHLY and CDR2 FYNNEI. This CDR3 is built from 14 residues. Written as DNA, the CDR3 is TGTGCCAGCAGTGAGCGACAGGGGGTCAATGAGCAGTTCTTC. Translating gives CASSERQGVNEQFF.

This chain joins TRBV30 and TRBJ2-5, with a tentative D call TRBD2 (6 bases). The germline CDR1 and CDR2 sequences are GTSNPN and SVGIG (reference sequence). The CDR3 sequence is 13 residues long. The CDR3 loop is CAGSRGRQETQYF. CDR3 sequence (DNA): TGTGCTGGGAGTCGGGGGAGGCAGGAGACCCAGTACTTC. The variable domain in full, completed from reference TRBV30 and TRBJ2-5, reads SQTIHQWPATLVQPVGSPLSLECTVEGTSNPNLYWYRQAAGRGLQLLFYSVGIGQISSEVPQNLSASRPQDRQFILSSKKLLLSDSGFYLCAGSRGRQETQYFGPGTRLLVL.

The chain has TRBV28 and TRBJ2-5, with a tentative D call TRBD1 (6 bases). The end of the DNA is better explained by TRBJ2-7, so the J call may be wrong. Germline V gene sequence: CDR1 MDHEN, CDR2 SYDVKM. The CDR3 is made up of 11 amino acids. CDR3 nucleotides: TGTGCCAGTAAAACAGGGTACGAGCAGTACTTC. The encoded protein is CASKTGYEQYF.

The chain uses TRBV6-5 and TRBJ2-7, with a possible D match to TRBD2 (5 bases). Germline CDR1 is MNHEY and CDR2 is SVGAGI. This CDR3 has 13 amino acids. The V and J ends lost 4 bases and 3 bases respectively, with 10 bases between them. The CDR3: CASSSEDFYEQYF. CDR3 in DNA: TGTGCCAGCAGTTCGGAGGACTTCTACGAGCAGTACTTC.

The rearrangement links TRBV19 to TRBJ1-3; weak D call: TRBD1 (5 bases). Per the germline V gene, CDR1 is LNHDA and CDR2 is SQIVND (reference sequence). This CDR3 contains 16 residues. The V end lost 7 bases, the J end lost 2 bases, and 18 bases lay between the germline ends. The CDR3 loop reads CASIPRGGVTGNTIYF. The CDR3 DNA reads TGTGCCAGTATCCCCCGGGGAGGGGTTACTGGAAACACCATATATTTT. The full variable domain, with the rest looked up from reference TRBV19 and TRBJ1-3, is DGGITQSPKYLFRKEGQNVTLSCEQNLNHDAMYWYRQDPGQGLRLIYYSQIVNDFQKGDIAEGYSVSREKKESFPLTVTSAQKNPTAFYLCASIPRGGVTGNTIYFGEGSWLTVV.

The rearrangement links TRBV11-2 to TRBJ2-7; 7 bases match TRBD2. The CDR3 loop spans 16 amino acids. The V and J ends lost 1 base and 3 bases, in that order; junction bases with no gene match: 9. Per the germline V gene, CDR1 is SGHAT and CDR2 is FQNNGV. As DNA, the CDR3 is TGTGCCAGCAGCTTAGTCGGCGGGAGTCTCAGCTACGAGCAGTACTTC. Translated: CASSLVGGSLSYEQYF.

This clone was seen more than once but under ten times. The CDR3 DNA follows: TGTGCCAGCAGCTTAAAACTAGCGGGGGGTGAGCAGTTCTTC. Translation: CASSLKLAGGEQFF. This chain connects TRBV11-3 to TRBJ2-1; 12 nucleotides align to TRBD2. CDR3 length equals 14 residues. Unmatched junction bases numbered 2, after V lost 2 bases and J lost 9 bases. CDR1 and CDR2 from the germline V gene are SGHNT and YENEEA.

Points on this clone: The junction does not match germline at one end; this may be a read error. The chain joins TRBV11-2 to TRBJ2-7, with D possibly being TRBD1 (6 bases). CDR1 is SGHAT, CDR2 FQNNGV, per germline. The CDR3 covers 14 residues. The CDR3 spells CASTLEAGAYEQYF. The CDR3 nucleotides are TGTGCCAGCACCTTAGAGGCAGGGGCCTACGAGCAGTACTTC.

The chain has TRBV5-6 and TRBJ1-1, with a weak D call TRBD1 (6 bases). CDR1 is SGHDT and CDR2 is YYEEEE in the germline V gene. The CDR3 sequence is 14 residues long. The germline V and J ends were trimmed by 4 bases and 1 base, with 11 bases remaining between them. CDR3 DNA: TGTGCCAGCAGCCCCAGGGGTCGGAACACTGAAGCTTTCTTT. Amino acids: CASSPRGRNTEAFF.

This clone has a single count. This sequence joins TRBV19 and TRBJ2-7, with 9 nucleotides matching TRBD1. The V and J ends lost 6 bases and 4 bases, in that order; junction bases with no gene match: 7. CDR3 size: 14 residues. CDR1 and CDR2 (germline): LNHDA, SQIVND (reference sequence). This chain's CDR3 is CASSSTGQGYEQYF. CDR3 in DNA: TGTGCCAGTAGCTCAACGGGACAGGGTTACGAGCAGTACTTC.

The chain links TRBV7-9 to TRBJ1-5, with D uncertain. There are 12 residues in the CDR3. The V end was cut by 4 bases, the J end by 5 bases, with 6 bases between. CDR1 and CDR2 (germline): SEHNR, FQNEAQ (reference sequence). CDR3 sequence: CASSYGDQPQHF. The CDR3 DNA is TGTGCCAGCAGCTACGGAGATCAGCCCCAGCATTTT.

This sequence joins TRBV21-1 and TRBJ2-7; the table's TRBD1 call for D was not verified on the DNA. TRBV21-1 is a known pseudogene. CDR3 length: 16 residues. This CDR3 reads CASSKAGPSSSYEQYF. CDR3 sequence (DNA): TGTGCCAGCAGCAAAGCGGGGCCCTCTAGCTCCTACGAGCAGTACTTC.

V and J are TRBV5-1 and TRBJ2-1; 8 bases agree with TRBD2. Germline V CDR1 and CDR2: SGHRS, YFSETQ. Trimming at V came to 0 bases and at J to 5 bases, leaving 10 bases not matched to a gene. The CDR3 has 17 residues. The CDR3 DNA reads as TGCGCCAGCAGCTTGGAGGGGATTAGCGGGATCCACAATGAGCAGTTCTTC. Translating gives CASSLEGISGIHNEQFF.

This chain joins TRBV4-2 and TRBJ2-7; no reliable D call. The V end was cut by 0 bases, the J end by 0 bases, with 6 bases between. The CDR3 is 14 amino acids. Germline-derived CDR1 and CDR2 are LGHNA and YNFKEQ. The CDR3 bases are TGTGCCAGCAGCCAAGAGCGGTACTCCTACGAGCAGTACTTC. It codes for CASSQERYSYEQYF.

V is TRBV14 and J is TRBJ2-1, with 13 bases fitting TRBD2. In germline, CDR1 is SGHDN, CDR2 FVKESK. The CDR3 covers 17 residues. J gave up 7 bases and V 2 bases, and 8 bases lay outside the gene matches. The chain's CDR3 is CASSQTRLAGGQNEQFF. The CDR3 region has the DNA TGTGCCAGCAGCCAAACTCGACTAGCGGGAGGCCAGAATGAGCAGTTCTTC.

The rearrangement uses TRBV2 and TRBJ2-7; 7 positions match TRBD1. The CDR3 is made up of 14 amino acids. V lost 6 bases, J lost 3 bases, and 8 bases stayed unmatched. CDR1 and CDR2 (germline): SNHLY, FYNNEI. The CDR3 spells CASSPVDRVYEQYF. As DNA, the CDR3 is TGTGCCAGCAGCCCCGTCGACAGGGTCTACGAGCAGTACTTC.

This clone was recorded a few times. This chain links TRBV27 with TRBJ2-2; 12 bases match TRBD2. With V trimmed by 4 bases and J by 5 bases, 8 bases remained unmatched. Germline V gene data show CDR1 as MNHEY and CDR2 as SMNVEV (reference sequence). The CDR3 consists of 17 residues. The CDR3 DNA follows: TGTGCCAGCAGTTCTAGACTAGCGGGAGTAAGAACCGGGGAGCTGTTTTTT. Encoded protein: CASSSRLAGVRTGELFF.

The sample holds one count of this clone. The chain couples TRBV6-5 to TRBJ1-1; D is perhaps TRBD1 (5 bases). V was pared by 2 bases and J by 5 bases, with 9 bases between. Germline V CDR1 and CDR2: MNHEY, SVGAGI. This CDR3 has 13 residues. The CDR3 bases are TGTGCCAGCAGTTACAAGGAGGGGACTGAAGCTTTCTTT. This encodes CASSYKEGTEAFF.

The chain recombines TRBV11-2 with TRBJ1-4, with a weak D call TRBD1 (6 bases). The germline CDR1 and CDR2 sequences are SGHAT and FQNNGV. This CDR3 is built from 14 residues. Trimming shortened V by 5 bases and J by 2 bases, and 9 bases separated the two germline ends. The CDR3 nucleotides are TGTGCCAGCAGCCGTACAGGGACTAATGAAAAACTGTTTTTT. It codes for CASSRTGTNEKLFF.

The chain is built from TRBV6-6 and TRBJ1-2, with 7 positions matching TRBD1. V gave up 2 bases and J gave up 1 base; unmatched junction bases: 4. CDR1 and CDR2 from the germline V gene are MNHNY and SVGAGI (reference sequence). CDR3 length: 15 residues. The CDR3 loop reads CASSYGQGDNYGYTF. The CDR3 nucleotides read TGTGCCAGCAGTTACGGGCAGGGGGATAACTATGGCTACACCTTC.

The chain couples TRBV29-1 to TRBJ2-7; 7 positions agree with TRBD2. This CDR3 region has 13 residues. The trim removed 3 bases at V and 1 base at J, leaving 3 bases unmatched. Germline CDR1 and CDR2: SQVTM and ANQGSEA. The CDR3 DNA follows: TGCAGCGTTGAGTGGGAGGGTTCCTACGAGCAGTACTTC. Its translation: CSVEWEGSYEQYF.